This TCR beta chain was captured by sequencing in a study of cytomegalovirus exposure and HLA in healthy donors. 13 Jbeta primers and 60 Vbeta primers were used for the PCR. The assay was immunoSEQ multiplex PCR, and TCRdb's table has in-frame clones only and misses some. The data contain 95,000 to 100,000 clones, around 82% of them seen just once; the ten biggest clones take up less than 0.95%. CDR1 is SGHRS and CDR2 is YFSETQ in the germline V gene. V gave up 1 base and J gave up 4 bases; unmatched junction bases: 6. The CDR3 spans 15 residues. The sample consisted of PBMCs. This sequence was found in a woman aged 55-70 years in good health and CMV-seronegative. This chain joins TRBV5-1 and TRBJ2-7; the match to TRBD1 covers 9 bases. The CDR3, as DNA: TGCGCCAGCAGCTTGAATCCGGGACAGGGTTACGAGCAGTACTTC. Translated, it gives CASSLNPGQGYEQYF.